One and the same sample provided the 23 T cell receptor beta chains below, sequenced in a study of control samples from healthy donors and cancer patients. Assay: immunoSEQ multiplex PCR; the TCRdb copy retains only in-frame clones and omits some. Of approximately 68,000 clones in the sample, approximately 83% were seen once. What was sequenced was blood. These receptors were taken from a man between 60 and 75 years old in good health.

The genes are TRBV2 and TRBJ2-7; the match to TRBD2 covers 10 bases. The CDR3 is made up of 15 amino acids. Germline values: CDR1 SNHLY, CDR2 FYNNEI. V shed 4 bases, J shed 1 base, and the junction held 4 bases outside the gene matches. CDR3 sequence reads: CASSGLAGASYEQYF. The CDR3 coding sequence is TGTGCCAGCAGTGGGCTAGCGGGAGCTTCCTACGAGCAGTACTTC.

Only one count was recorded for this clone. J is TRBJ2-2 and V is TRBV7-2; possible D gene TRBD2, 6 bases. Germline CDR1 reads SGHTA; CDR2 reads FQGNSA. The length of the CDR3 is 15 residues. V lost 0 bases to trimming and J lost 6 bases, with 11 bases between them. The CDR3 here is CASSLALGEAGELFF. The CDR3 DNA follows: TGTGCCAGCAGCTTAGCCTTAGGGGAGGCCGGGGAGCTGTTTTTT.

CDR3 protein: CASSFRFSGGRARDTQYF. The CDR3 DNA reads as TGTGCCAGCAGCTTTCGCTTTTCCGGCGGGAGGGCCCGAGATACGCAGTATTTT. The rearrangement uses TRBV7-2 and TRBJ2-3, with 9 bases fitting TRBD2. Germline values: CDR1 SGHTA, CDR2 FQGNSA. This CDR3 spans 18 amino acids. With 3 bases clipped from V and 5 bases from J, the junction kept 15 bases outside the gene matches.

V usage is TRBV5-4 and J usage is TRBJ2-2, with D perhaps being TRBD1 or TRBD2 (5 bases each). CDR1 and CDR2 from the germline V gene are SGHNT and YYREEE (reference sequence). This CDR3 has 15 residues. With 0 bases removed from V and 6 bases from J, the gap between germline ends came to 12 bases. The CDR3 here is CASSLAGTVPGELFF. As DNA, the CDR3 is TGTGCCAGCAGCTTGGCTGGGACGGTCCCCGGGGAGCTGTTTTTT.

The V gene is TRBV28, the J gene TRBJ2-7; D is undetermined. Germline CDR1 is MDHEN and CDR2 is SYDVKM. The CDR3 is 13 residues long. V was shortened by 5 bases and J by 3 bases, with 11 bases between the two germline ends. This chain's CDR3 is CASSPRPNYEQYF. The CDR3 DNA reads TGTGCCAGCAGTCCCCGTCCTAACTACGAGCAGTACTTC.

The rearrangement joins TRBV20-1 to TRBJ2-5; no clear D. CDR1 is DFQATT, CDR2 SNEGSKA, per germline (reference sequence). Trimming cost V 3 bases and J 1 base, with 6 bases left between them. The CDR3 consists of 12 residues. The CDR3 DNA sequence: TGCAGTGCTAGTGGGCCCCAAGAGACCCAGTACTTC. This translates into CSASGPQETQYF.

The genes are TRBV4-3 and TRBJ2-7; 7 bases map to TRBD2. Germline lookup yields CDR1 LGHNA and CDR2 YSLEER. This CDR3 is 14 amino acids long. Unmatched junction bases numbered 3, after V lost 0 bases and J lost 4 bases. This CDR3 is CASSQDPGGYEQYF. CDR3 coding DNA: TGCGCCAGCAGCCAAGACCCGGGAGGATACGAGCAGTACTTC.

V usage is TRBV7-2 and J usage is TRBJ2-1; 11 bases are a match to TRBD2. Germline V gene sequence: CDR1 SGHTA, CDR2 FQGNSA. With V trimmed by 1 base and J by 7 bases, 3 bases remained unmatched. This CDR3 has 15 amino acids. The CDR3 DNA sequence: TGTGCCAGCAGCTTAGAGACTAGCGGGACTAATGAGCAGTTCTTC. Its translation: CASSLETSGTNEQFF.

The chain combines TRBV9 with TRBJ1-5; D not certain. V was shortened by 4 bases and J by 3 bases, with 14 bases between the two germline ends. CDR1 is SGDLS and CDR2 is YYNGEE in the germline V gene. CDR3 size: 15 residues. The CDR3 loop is CASSPSRQSNQPQHF. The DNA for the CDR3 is TGTGCCAGCAGCCCGAGCCGCCAGTCCAATCAGCCCCAGCATTTT.

DNA for the CDR3: TGTGCCAGCAGCCCTAGCGGGAGAGGGACCGGGGAGCTGTTTTTT. Its protein is CASSPSGRGTGELFF. The rearrangement links TRBV4-2 to TRBJ2-2; TRBD2 agrees at 10 bases. V lost 4 bases to trimming and J lost 5 bases; unmatched junction nucleotides: 4. This CDR3 is built from 15 residues. Germline-derived CDR1 and CDR2 are LGHNA and YNFKEQ.

The CDR3, as DNA: TGTGCCAGCATTATTTTCCCCACCGGGGAGCTGTTTTTT. This sequence encodes CASIIFPTGELFF. This chain uses TRBV7-9 with TRBJ2-2; D remains ambiguous. The V and J ends lost 7 bases and 4 bases respectively, with 10 bases between them. This CDR3 contains 13 residues. CDR1 and CDR2 (germline): SEHNR, FQNEAQ (reference sequence).

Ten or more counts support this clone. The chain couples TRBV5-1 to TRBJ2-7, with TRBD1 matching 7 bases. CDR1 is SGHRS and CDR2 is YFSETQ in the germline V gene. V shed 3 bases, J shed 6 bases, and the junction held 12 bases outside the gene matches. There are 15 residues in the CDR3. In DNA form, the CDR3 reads TGCGCCAGCAGCTCGACAGGGTATGATCTGGGCGAGCAGTACTTC. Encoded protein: CASSSTGYDLGEQYF.

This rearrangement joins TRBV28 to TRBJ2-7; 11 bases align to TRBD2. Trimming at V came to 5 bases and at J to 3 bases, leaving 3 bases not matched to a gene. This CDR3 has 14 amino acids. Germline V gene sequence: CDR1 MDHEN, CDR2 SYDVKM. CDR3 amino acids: CASSGTSGLYEQYF. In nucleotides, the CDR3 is TGTGCCAGCAGTGGGACTAGCGGACTCTACGAGCAGTACTTC.

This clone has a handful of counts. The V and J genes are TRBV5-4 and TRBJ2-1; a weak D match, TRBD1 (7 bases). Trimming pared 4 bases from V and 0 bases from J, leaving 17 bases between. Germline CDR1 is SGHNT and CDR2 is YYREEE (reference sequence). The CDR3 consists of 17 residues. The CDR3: CASSPPGGPSSYNEQFF. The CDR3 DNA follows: TGTGCCAGCAGCCCCCCAGGGGGGCCTAGCTCCTACAATGAGCAGTTCTTC. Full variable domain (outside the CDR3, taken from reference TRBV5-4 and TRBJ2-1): ETGVTQSPTHLIKTRGQQVTLRCSSQSGHNTVSWYQQALGQGPQFIFQYYREEENGRGNFPPRFSGLQFPNYSSELNVNALELDDSALYLCASSPPGGPSSYNEQFFGPGTRLTVL.

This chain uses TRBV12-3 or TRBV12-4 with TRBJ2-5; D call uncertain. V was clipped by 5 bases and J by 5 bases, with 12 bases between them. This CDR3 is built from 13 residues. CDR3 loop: CASSGSVGETQYF. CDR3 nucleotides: TGTGCCAGCAGTGGATCCGTCGGCGAGACCCAGTACTTC.

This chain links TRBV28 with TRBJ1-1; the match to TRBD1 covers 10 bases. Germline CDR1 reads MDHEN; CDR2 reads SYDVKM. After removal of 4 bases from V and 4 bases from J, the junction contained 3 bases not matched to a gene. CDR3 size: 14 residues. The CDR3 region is CASSSTGGITEAFF. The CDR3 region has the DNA TGTGCCAGCAGTTCGACAGGGGGCATCACTGAAGCTTTCTTT.

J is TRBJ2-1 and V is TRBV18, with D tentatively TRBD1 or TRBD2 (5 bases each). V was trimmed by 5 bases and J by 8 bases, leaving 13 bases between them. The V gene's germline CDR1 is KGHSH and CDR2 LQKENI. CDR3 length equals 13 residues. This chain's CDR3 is CASSSPGGHEQFF. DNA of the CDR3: TGTGCCAGCTCATCCCCTGGGGGTCATGAGCAGTTCTTC.

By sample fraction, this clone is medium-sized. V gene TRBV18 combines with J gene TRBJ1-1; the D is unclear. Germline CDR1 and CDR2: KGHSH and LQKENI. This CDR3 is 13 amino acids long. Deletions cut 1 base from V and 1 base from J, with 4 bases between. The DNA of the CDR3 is TGTGCCAGCTCACCACAATCGAACACTGAAGCTTTCTTT. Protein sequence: CASSPQSNTEAFF. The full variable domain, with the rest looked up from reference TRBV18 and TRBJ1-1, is NAGVMQNPRHLVRRRGQEARLRCSPMKGHSHVYWYRQLPEEGLKFMVYLQKENIIDESGMPKERFSAEFPKEGPSILRIQQVVRGDSAAYFCASSPQSNTEAFFGQGTRLTVV.

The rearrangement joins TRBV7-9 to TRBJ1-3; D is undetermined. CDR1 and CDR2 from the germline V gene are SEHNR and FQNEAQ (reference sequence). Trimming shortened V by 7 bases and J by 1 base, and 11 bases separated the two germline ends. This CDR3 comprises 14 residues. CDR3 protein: CASTDRGSGNTIYF. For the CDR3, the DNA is TGTGCCAGCACCGATCGGGGTTCTGGAAACACCATATATTTT.

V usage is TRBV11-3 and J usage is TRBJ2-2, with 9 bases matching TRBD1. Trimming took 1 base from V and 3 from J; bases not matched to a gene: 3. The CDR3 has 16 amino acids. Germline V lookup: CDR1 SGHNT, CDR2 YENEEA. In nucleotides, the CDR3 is TGTGCCAGCAGCTTAGTGGGACAGGGTTACACCGGGGAGCTGTTTTTT. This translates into CASSLVGQGYTGELFF.

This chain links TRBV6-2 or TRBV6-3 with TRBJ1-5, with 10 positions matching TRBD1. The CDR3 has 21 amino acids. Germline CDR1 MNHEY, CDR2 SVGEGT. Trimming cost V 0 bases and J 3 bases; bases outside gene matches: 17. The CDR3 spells CASSYSPLHGGGQGDNQPQHF. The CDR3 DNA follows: TGTGCCAGCAGTTACTCGCCTCTTCACGGGGGTGGACAGGGGGACAATCAGCCCCAGCATTTT.

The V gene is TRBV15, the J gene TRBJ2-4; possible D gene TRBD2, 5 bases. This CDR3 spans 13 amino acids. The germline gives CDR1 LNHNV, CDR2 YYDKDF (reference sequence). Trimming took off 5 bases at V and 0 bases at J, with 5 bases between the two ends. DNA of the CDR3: TGTGCCACCAGCGGACTAGCCAAAAACATTCAGTACTTC. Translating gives CATSGLAKNIQYF.

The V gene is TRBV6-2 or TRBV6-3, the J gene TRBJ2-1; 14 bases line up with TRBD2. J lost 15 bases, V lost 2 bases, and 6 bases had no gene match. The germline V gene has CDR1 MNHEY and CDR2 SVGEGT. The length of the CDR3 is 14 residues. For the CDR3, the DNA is TGTGCCAGCAGTTACGGGACTAGCGGGAGTATGCGGTTCTTC. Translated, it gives CASSYGTSGSMRFF.